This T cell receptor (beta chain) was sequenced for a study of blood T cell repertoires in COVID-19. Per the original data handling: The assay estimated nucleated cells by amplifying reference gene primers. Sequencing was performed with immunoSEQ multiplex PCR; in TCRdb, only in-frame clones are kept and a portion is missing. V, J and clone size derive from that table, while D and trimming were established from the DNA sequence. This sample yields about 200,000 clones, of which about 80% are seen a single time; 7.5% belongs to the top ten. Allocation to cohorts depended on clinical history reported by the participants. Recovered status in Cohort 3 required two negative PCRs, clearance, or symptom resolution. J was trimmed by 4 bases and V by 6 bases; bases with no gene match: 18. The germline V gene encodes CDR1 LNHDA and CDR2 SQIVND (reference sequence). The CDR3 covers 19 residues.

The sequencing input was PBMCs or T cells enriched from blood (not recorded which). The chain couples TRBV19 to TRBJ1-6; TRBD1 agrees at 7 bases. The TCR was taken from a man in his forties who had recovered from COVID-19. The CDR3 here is CASRPPPVTQGKYNSPLHF. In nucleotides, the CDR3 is TGTGCCAGTAGACCCCCTCCGGTCACACAGGGGAAATATAATTCACCCCTCCACTTT.